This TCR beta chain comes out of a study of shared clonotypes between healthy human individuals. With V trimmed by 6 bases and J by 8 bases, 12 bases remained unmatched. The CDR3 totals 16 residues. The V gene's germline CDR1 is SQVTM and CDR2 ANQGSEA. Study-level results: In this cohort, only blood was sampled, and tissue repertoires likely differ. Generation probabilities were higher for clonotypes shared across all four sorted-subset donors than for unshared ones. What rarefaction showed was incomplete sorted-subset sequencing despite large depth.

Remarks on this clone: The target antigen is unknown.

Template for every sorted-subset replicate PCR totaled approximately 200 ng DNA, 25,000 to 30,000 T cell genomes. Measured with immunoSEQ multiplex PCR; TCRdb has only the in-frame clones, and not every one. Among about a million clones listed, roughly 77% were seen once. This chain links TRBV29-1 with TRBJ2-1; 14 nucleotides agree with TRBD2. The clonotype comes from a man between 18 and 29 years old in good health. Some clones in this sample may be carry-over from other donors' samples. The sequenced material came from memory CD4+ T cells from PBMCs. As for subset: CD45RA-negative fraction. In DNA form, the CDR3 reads TGCAGCGTCGAGGAATACGGGACTAGCGGGAGAGATGAGCAGTTCTTC. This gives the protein CSVEEYGTSGRDEQFF.